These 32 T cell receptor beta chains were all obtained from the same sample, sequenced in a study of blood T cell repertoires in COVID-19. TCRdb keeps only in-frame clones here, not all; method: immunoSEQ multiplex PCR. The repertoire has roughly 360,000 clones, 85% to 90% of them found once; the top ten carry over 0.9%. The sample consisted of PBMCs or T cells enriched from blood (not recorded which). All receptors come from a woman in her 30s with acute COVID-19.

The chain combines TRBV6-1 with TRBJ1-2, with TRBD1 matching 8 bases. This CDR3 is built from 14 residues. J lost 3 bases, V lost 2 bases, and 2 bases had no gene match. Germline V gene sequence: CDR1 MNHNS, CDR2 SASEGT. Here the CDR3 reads CASSESDRDYGYTF. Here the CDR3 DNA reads TGTGCCAGCAGTGAATCGGACAGGGACTATGGCTACACCTTC.

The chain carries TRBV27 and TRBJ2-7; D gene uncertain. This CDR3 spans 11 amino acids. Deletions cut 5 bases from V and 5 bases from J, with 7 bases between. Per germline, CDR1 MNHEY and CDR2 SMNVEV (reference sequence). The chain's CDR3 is CASSPGNEQYF. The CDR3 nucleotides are TGTGCCAGCAGTCCCGGTAACGAGCAGTACTTC.

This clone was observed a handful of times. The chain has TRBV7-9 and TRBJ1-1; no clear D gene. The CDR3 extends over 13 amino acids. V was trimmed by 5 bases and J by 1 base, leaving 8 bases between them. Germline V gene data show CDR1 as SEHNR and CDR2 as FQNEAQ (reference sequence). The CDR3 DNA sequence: TGTGCCAGCAGCAAAATCAAGAACACTGAAGCTTTCTTT. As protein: CASSKIKNTEAFF.

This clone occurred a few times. The CDR3 DNA reads TGTGCCAGCTTCGCCGGCCCGGGACAGGGTGGATATGGCTACACCTTC. It yields the protein CASFAGPGQGGYGYTF. The V gene is TRBV18, the J gene TRBJ1-2; 9 bases are shared with TRBD1. The CDR3 spans 16 residues. J was trimmed by 5 bases and V by 7 bases; bases with no gene match: 14. Per germline, CDR1 KGHSH and CDR2 LQKENI.

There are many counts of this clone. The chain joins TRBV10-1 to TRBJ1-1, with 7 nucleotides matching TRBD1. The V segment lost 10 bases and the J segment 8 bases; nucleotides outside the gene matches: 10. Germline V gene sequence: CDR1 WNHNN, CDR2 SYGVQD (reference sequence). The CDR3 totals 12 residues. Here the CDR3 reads CAKPQGTDEAFF. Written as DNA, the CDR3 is TGCGCCAAGCCTCAAGGGACAGACGAAGCTTTCTTT.

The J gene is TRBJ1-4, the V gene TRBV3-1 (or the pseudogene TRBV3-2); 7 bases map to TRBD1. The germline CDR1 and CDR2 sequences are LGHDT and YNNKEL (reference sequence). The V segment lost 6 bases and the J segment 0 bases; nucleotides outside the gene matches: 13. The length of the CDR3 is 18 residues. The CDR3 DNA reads TGTGCCAGCAGTTCACCGGGACAGAATCATCCAACTAATGAAAAACTGTTTTTT. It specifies CASSSPGQNHPTNEKLFF.

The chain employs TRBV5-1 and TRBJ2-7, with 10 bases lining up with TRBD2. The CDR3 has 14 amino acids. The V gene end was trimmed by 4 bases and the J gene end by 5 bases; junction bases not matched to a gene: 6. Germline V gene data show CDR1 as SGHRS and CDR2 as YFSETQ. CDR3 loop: CASSPGTSVNEQYF. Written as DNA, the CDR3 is TGCGCCAGCAGCCCAGGGACTAGCGTGAACGAGCAGTACTTC. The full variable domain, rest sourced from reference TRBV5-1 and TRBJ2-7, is KAGVTQTPRYLIKTRGQQVTLSCSPISGHRSVSWYQQTPGQGLQFLFEYFSETQRNKGNFPGRFSGRQFSNSRSEMNVSTLELGDSALYLCASSPGTSVNEQYFGPGTRLTVT.

The CDR3 DNA reads as TGTGCCAGCAGCTTATCGGGGGGAGGGACGCAGTATTTT. This codes for CASSLSGGGTQYF. This rearrangement joins TRBV11-3 to TRBJ2-3, with 7 bases matching TRBD2. Germline V CDR1 and CDR2: SGHNT, YENEEA. The CDR3 is made up of 13 amino acids. Trimming at V came to 2 bases and at J to 9 bases, leaving 5 bases not matched to a gene.

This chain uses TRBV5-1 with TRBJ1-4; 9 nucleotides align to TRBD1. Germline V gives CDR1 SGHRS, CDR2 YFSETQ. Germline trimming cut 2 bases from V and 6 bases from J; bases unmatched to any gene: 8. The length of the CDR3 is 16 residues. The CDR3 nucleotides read TGCGCCAGCAGCTTTGGGGACAGGGAGGGTCATGAAAAACTGTTTTTT. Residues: CASSFGDREGHEKLFF. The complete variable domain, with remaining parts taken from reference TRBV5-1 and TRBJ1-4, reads KAGVTQTPRYLIKTRGQQVTLSCSPISGHRSVSWYQQTPGQGLQFLFEYFSETQRNKGNFPGRFSGRQFSNSRSEMNVSTLELGDSALYLCASSFGDREGHEKLFFGSGTQLSVL.

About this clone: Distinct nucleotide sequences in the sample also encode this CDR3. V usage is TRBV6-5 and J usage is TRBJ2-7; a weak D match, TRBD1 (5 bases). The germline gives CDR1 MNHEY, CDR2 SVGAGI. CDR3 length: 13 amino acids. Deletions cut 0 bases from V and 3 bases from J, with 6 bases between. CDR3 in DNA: TGTGCCAGCAGTTACTCGCAGGGCTACGAGCAGTACTTC. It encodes CASSYSQGYEQYF.

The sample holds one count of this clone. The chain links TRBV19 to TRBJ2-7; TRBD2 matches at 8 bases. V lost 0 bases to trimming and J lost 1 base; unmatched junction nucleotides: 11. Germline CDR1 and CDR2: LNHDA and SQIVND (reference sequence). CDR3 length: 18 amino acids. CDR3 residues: CASSIDAPSGGESYEQYF. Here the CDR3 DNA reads TGTGCCAGTAGTATAGATGCCCCCTCGGGGGGGGAGTCCTACGAGCAGTACTTC.

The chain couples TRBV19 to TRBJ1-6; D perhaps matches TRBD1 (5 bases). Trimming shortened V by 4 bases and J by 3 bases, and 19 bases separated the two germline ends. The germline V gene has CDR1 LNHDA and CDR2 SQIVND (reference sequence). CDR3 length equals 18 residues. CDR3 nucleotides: TGTGCCAGTAGTACTACAGGTGCCTCGGCTATCTATAATTCACCCCTCCACTTT. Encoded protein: CASSTTGASAIYNSPLHF.

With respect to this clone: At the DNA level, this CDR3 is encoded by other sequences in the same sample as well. CDR3 DNA sequence: TGTGCCAGCAGCCCGACTAGCGGGGGCTCCTACGAGCAGTACTTC. Amino acid sequence: CASSPTSGGSYEQYF. This chain links TRBV7-2 with TRBJ2-7; TRBD2 agrees at 12 bases. CDR1 and CDR2 (germline): SGHTA, FQGNSA. The V gene end was trimmed by 5 bases and the J gene end by 0 bases; junction bases not matched to a gene: 2. The CDR3 is made up of 15 amino acids.

CDR3 in amino acids: CAQGGGSYNEQFF. The CDR3, as DNA: TGTGCCCAAGGGGGGGGCTCCTACAATGAGCAGTTCTTC. The J gene is TRBJ2-1, the V gene TRBV30; the D gene is possibly TRBD2 (7 bases). The CDR3 is 13 residues long. The V gene lost 8 bases and the J gene lost 0 bases, with 11 bases spanning the gap. Germline CDR1 is GTSNPN and CDR2 is SVGIG (reference sequence).

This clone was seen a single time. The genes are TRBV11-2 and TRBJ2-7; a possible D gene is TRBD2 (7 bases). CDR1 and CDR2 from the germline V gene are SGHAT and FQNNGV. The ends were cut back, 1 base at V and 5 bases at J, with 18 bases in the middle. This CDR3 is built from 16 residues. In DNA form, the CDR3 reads TGTGCCAGCAGCTTAGCTTTCCGGGGGGCCGCCCACGAGCAGTACTTC. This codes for CASSLAFRGAAHEQYF. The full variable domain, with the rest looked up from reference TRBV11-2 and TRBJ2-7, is EAGVAQSPRYKIIEKRQSVAFWCNPISGHATLYWYQQILGQGPKLLIQFQNNGVVDDSQLPKDRFSAERLKGVDSTLKIQPAKLEDSAVYLCASSLAFRGAAHEQYFGPGTRLTVT.

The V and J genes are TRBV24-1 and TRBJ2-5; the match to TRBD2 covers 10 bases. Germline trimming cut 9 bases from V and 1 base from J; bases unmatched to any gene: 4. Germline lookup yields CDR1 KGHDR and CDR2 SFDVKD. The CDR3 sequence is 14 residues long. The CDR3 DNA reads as TGTGCCACCGGCCTAGCGGGGGCCCAAGAGACCCAGTACTTC. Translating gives CATGLAGAQETQYF.

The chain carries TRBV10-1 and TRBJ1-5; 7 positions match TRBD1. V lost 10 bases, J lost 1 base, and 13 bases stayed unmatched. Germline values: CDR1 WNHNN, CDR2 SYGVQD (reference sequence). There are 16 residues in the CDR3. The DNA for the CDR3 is TGCGCCACCATATTCGCCGGACAGGTCAGCAATCAGCCCCAGCATTTT. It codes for CATIFAGQVSNQPQHF.

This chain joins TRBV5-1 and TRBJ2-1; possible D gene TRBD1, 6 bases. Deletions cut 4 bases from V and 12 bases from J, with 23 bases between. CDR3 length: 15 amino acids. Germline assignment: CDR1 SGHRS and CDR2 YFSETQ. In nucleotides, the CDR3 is TGCGCCAGCAGCCAGTTGGCAGGGGCCTCTTGGGGGCAGTTCTTC. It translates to CASSQLAGASWGQFF.

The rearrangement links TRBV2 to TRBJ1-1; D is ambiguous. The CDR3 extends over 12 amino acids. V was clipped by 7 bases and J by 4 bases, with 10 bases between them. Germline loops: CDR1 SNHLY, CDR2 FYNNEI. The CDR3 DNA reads TGTGCCAGCAAAAGGGCGGGCACTGAAGCTTTCTTT. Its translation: CASKRAGTEAFF.

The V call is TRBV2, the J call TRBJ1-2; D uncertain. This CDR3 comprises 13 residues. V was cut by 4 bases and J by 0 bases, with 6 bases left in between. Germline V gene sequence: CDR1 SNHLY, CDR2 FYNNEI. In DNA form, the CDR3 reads TGTGCCAGCAGTGTAGAAGCTAACTATGGCTACACCTTC. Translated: CASSVEANYGYTF.

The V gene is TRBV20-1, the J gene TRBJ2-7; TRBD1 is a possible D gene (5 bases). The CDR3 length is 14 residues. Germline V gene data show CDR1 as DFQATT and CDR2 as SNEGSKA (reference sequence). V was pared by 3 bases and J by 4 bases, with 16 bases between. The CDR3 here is CSASRGISSYEQYF. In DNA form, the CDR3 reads TGCAGTGCTAGTAGGGGCATTAGTTCTTACGAGCAGTACTTC.

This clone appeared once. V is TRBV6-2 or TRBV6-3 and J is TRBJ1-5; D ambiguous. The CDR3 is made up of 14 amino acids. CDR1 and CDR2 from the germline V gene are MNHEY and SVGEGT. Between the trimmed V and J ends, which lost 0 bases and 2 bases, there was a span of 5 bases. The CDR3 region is CASSYSLRNQPQHF. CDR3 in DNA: TGTGCCAGCAGTTACTCTCTCCGCAATCAGCCCCAGCATTTT.

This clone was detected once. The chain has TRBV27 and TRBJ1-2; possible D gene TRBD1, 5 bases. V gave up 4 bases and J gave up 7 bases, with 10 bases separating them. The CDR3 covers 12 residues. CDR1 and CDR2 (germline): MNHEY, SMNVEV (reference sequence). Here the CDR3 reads CASSSGWGGYTF. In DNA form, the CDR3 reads TGTGCCAGCAGTTCAGGGTGGGGTGGCTACACCTTC.

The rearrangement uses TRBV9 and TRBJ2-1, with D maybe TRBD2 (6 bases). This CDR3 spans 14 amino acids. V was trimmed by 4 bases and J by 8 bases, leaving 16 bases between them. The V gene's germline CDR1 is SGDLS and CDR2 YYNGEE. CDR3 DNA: TGTGCCAGCAGCAAAGGCGGGGTTCACGATGAGCAGTTCTTC. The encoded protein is CASSKGGVHDEQFF. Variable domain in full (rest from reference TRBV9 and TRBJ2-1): DSGVTQTPKHLITATGQRVTLRCSPRSGDLSVYWYQQSLDQGLQFLIQYYNGEERAKGNILERFSAQQFPDLHSELNLSSLELGDSALYFCASSKGGVHDEQFFGPGTRLTVL.

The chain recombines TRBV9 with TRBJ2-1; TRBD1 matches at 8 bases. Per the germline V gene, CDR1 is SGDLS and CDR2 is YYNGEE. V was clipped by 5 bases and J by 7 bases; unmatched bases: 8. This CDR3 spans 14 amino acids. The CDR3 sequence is CASSPRYRGNEQFF. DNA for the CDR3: TGTGCCAGCAGTCCCCGATACAGGGGGAATGAGCAGTTCTTC.

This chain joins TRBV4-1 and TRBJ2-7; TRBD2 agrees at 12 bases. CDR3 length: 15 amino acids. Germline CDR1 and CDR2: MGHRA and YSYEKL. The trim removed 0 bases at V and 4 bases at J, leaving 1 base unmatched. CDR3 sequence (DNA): TGCGCCAGCAGCCAAGAAGGGACTAGCGGGTACGAGCAGTACTTC. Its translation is CASSQEGTSGYEQYF.

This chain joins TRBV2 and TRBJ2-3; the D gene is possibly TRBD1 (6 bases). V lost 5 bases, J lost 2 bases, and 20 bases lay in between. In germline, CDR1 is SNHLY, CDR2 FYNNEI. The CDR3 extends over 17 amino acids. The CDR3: CASSSIDYRENTDTQYF. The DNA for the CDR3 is TGTGCCAGCAGTTCTATCGACTACAGGGAAAACACAGATACGCAGTATTTT.

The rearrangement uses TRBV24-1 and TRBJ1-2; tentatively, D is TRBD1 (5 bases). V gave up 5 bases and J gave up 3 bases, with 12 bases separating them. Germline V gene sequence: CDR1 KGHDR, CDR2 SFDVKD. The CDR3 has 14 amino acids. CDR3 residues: CATSARGGHYGYTF. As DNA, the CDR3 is TGTGCCACCAGTGCACGGGGGGGACACTATGGCTACACCTTC.

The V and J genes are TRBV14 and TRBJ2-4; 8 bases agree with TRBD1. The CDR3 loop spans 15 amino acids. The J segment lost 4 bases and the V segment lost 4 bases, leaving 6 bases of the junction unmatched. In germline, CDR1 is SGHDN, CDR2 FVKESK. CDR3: CASSLRTGQKNIQYF. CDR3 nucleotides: TGTGCCAGCAGCCTGCGGACAGGGCAAAAAAACATTCAGTACTTC.

CDR3 residues: CASSLGSFRARYF. The CDR3, as DNA: TGTGCCAGCAGCTTAGGAAGTTTCAGGGCTAGATACTTC. This chain uses TRBV11-2 with TRBJ2-4, with TRBD1 as a possible D gene (5 bases). The germline V gene has CDR1 SGHAT and CDR2 FQNNGV. The CDR3 length is 13 residues. V was cut by 1 base and J by 16 bases, with 17 bases left in between.

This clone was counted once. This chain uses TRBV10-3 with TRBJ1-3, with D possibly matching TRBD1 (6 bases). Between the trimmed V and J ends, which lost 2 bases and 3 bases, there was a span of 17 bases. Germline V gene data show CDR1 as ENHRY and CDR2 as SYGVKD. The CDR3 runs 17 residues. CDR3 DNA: TGTGCCATCAGTGAGCTGACAGGAGGAAACGGTGGAAACACCATATATTTT. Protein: CAISELTGGNGGNTIYF.

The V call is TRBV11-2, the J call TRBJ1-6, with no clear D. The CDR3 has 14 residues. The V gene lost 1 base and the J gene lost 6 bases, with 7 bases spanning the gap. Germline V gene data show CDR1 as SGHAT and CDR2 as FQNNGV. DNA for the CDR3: TGTGCCAGCAGCTTAGTAGTCTCTAATTCACCCCTCCACTTT. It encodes CASSLVVSNSPLHF.